The TCR beta chain under discussion was sequenced for a study of blood T cells in healthy people across ages. Caucasian, healthy and from Russia, the donors were aged between roughly 6 and 100. This clonotype was recorded many times. Its cognate antigen is unknown. Then a second PCR, running roughly 7 to 11 cycles, was carried out with a sample-barcoded 5' primer and a J-beta primer mix. Each CDR3 protein is one row after TCRdb ran MiXCR on the 5' RACE reads. The sample comprises 550,000 to 650,000 distinct CDR3 sequences, around a quarter of which are singletons, and about 3.3% rests with the top ten. Study-wide findings and caveats: Fewer expanded clones and more diversity marked long-lived versus aged donors. Any conclusive comparison of naive versus antigen-experienced cells was prevented by using unsorted PBMCs.

CDR1 is SQVTM, CDR2 ANQGSEA, per germline. The CDR3 is 15 residues long. This same sample was also taken into another study, of T cells of mothers and their children.

The sequence was collected from a boy aged 2 to 10 in good health. The J gene is TRBJ2-5, the V gene TRBV29-1; TRBD2 matches 10 bases. The DNA end is a closer match to TRBJ2-7, so the J assignment may be wrong. The sequenced sample was blood. The CDR3 DNA follows: TGCAGCGTTGAAGATCGCCCTAGCGGGAGCTACGAGCAGTACTTC. It yields the protein CSVEDRPSGSYEQYF.